The clone carrying this T cell receptor beta chain has a count of ten or more. This specimen belongs to a study of T cells in Graves' hyperthyroidism and ophthalmopathy. RNA transcripts gave rise to amplified TCR beta CDR3 regions. First-round RT-PCR with HTBI primers amplified the TCR CDR3 region. From the multiplex PCR reads, TCRdb called clonotypes with MiXCR, one entry per CDR3 protein. The sample includes around 350,000 distinct CDR3 sequences, over 15% of them seen just once. Trimming took 1 base from V and 3 from J, leaving 9 bases between them. CDR1 and CDR2 from the germline V gene are DFQATT and SNEGSKA (reference sequence). This CDR3 contains 13 residues. Reasons for excluding patients were uncontrolled infection, other autoimmune disease, pregnancy or lactation. Diagnostic decisions used clinical symptoms, serum thyroxine and TRAb, thyroid ultrasound and orbital computed tomography.

The TCR originated in a woman between 18 and 29 years old with Graves' hyperthyroidism. The specimen was blood. The chain combines TRBV20-1 with TRBJ2-5; a possible D gene is TRBD1 (5 bases). The CDR3 sequence: CSARVSREETQYF. In nucleotides, the CDR3 is TGCAGTGCTAGAGTATCCAGGGAAGAGACCCAGTACTTC.